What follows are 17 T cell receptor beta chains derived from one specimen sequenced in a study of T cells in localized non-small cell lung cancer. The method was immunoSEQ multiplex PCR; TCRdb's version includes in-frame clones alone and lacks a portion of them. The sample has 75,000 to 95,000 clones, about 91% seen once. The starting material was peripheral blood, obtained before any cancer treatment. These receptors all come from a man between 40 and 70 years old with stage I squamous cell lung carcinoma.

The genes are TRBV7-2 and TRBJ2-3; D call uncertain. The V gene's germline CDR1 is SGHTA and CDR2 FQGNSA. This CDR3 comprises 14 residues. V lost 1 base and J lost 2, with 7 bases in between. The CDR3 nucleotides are TGTGCCAGCAGCTTAGGGCCCTTCACAGATACGCAGTATTTT. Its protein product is CASSLGPFTDTQYF.

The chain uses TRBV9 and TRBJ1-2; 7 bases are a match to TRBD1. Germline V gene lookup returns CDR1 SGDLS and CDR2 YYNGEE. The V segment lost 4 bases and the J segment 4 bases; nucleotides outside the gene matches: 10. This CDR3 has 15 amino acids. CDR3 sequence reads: CASSTLGQQVYGYTF. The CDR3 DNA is TGTGCCAGCAGCACCTTGGGACAGCAAGTCTATGGCTACACCTTC.

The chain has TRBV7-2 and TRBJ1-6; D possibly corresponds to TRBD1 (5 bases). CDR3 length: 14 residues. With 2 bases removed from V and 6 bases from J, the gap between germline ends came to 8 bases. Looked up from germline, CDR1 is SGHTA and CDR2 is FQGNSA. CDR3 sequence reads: CASSLLGLNSPLHF. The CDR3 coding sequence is TGTGCCAGCAGCTTACTGGGACTTAATTCACCCCTCCACTTT.

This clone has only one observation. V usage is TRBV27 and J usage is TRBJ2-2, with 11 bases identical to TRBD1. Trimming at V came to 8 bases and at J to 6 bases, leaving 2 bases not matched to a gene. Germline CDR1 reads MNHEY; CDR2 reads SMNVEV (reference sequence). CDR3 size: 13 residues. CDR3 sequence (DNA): TGTGCCAGCGTGGGACAGGGGGCCGGGGAGCTGTTTTTT. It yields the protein CASVGQGAGELFF.

The DNA of the CDR3 is TGTGCCAGCAGCCCCTCCTACGAGCAGTACTTC. The encoded protein is CASSPSYEQYF. The genes are TRBV7-2 and TRBJ2-7; no definite D call. CDR1 and CDR2 (germline): SGHTA, FQGNSA. Trimming shortened V by 5 bases and J by 0 bases, and 2 bases separated the two germline ends. CDR3 length equals 11 residues.

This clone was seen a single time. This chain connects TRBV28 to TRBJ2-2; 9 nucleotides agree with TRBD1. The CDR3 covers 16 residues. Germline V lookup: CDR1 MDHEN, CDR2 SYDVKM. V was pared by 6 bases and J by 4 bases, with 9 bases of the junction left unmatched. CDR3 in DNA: TGTGCCAGCAGGCCGATGGGACAGGGAACCACCGGGGAGCTGTTTTTT. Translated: CASRPMGQGTTGELFF.

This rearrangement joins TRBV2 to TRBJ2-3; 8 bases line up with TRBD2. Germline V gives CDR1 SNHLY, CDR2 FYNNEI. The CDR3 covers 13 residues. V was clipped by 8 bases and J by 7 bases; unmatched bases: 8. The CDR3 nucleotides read TGTGCCAGCGGTGTGGCGGGGGGTCATACGCAGTATTTT. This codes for CASGVAGGHTQYF.

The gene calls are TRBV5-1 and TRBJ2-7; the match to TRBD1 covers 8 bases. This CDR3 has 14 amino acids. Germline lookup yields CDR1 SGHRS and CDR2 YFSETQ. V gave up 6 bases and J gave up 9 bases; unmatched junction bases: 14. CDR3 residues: CASKPTGDPSRQYF. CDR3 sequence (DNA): TGCGCCAGCAAGCCGACAGGGGACCCCTCTAGGCAGTACTTC.

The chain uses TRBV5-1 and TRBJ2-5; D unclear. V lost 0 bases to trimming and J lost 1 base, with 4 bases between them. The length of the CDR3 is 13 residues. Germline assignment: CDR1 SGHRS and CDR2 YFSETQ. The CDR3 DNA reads TGCGCCAGCAGCTTGGCCACCCAAGAGACCCAGTACTTC. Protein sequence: CASSLATQETQYF. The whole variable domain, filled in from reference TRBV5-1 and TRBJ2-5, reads KAGVTQTPRYLIKTRGQQVTLSCSPISGHRSVSWYQQTPGQGLQFLFEYFSETQRNKGNFPGRFSGRQFSNSRSEMNVSTLELGDSALYLCASSLATQETQYFGPGTRLLVL.

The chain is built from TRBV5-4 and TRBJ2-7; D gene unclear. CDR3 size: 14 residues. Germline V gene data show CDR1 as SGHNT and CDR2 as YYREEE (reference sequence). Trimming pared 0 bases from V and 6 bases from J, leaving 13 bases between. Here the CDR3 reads CASSLEVWGSEQYF. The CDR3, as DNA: TGTGCCAGCAGCTTGGAAGTTTGGGGTTCCGAGCAGTACTTC.

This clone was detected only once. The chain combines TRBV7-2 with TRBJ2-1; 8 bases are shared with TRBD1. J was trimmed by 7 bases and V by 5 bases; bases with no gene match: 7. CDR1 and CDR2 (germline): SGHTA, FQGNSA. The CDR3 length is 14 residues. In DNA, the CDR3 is TGTGCCAGCAGCCGCGGACAGGGCGGGAATGAGCAGTTCTTC. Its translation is CASSRGQGGNEQFF.

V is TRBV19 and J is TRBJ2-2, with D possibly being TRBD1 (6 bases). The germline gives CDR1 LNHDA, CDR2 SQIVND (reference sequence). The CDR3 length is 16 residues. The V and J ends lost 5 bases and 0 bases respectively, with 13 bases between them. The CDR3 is CASSPFWTANTGELFF. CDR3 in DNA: TGTGCCAGTAGTCCTTTCTGGACAGCGAACACCGGGGAGCTGTTTTTT.

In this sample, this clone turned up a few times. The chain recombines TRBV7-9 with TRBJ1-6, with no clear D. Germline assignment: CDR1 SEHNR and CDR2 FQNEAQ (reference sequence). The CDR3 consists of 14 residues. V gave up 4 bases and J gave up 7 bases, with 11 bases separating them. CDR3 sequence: CASSSQNTNSPLHF. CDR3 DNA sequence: TGTGCCAGCAGCTCCCAAAATACGAATTCACCCCTCCACTTT. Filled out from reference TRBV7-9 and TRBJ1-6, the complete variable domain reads DTGVSQNPRHKITKRGQNVTFRCDPISEHNRLYWYRQTLGQGPEFLTYFQNEAQLEKSRLLSDRFSAERPKGSFSTLEIQRTEQGDSAMYLCASSSQNTNSPLHFGNGTRLTVT.

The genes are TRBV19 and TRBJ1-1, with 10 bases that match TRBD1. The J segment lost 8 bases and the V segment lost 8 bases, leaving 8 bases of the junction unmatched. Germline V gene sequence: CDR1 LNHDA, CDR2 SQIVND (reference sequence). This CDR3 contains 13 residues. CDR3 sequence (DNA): TGTGCCAGTCGTGGACAGGGGGGATTAGAAGCTTTCTTT. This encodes CASRGQGGLEAFF.

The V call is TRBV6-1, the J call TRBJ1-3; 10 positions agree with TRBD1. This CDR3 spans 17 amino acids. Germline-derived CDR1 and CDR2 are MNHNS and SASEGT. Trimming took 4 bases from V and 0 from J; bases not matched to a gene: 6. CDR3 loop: CASSAPGQGRSGNTIYF. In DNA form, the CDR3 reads TGTGCCAGCAGTGCTCCGGGACAGGGGCGCTCTGGAAACACCATATATTTT.

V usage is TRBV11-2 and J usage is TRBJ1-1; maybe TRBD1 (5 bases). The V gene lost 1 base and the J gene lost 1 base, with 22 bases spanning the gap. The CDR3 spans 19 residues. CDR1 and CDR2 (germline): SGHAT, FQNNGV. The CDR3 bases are TGTGCCAGCAGCTTAGTCCCCCTCATTACAGGTCTGAGGAACACTGAAGCTTTCTTT. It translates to CASSLVPLITGLRNTEAFF.

The CDR3 is CASSLETDTQYF. The CDR3 nucleotides are TGCGCCAGCAGCTTGGAGACAGATACGCAGTATTTT. The chain links TRBV5-1 to TRBJ2-3, with D hard to call. CDR1 is SGHRS and CDR2 is YFSETQ in the germline V gene. V lost 0 bases, J lost 3 bases, and 2 bases lay in between. The length of the CDR3 is 12 residues.